This T cell receptor (beta chain) was observed in a study of CD8 T cells in seronegative destructive rheumatoid arthritis (dated by TCRdb to 2020 to 2022). For the study in its entirety: Biological drugs were being received by seven of the eight CND-RA patients at the time of sampling. Researchers compared peripheral CD8+ TCRbeta repertoires from patients with CCP-negative destructive rheumatoid arthritis (CND-RA) against repertoires from newly diagnosed seropositive RA, seronegative RA and healthy controls. Comparison cohorts of seropositive RA, seronegative RA and healthy controls came from an earlier published TCRbeta dataset rather than new sequencing. The study at large found these results: Because diagnostic samples were lacking, the TCR repertoire differences may partly reflect years of poor disease control rather than having been present at onset. After adjustment for age, less diverse and more clonal CD8+ TCRbeta repertoires appeared to be present in CND-RA patients than in other RA subtypes. More CMV-reactive and fewer influenza A-reactive CD8+ TCRbeta sequences were observed in CND-RA repertoires than in controls and other RA subtypes. The small size of the CND-RA cohort was acknowledged as a limitation of the study. The authors read the apparently distinct set of enriched public clonotypes carried by CND-RA patients as support for a separate disease subset. Across the 110,000 or so clonotypes tested, no public clonotype enrichment survived Benjamini-Hochberg correction.

Genomic DNA from CD8+ cells was used for TCRbeta sequencing, which was performed according to the manufacturer's instructions. The immunoSEQ assay was used for TCRbeta sequencing, which was carried out at a genomics technology centre in Finland. The study's processing was this. The clonotype tables produced by the immunoSEQ preprocessing pipeline were converted into VDJtools format, and any non-productive clonotypes were filtered out. Samples with fewer than 10,000 reads were excluded, the remaining samples were subsampled to 10,000 reads, and most of the eight CND-RA samples met this threshold. Shannon-Wiener, Simpson and clonality indices were calculated with the VDJtools CalcDiversityStats function on data subsampled to 10,000 reads. To infer antigen specificity, non-singleton TCRbeta clonotypes were hard-matched against VDJdb, with no mismatches permitted. CDR3 sequences that differed by a single amino acid (Hamming distance 1) were grouped into clusters that potentially share antigen targets. Public clonotypes were tested for group enrichment with one-sided Fisher's exact tests after resampling groups to six samples, repeated ten times. TCRdb took over this immuneACCESS table, retaining in-frame rearrangements with V and J assigned. Such tables are incomplete; in checked studies, under half of the missing clones stem from an unresolved V gene, and the remainder is unexplained. For V, J and clone size, that table is used; D and trimming come from the DNA. The sample includes 10,000 to 15,000 clones, with roughly four fifths observed a single time. Jointly, the top ten make up 27% of the sample.

A distance of 12 bases separates the germline ends of V and J, which lose 0 bases and 7 bases respectively. The CDR3, cysteine through phenylalanine, is 15 amino acids long. Only CDR3 DNA remains: 45 bases, in frame from the first base. The germline V gene encodes CDR1 LGHNA and CDR2 YNFKEQ. To note about this clone: It lacks a known antigen. Qualities for individual bases were not recorded, and no much larger clone is one base off.

CND-RA patients were negative for the clinical CCP2 antibody test, and joint destruction progressed despite active therapy. Every CND-RA patient showed typical joint destruction in the wrists and ankles and had failed conventional anti-rheumatic therapy. Instead of being sampled at diagnosis, CND-RA patients were sampled after long disease histories, which in several cases spanned decades. Approximately 50 millilitres of EDTA-anticoagulated peripheral blood were drawn from each patient. Density gradient separation with Ficoll-Paque PLUS was used to isolate peripheral blood mononuclear cells. AutoMACS magnetic bead positive selection was used to isolate CD8+ cells from fresh or cryopreserved PBMCs, and flow cytometry was used to check purity. Nucleospin Tissue or Tissue XS kits were used to extract genomic DNA, which was then quantified on a Qubit 2.0 fluorometer.

The chain links TRBV4-2 with TRBJ1-4, with the D gene not clear enough to name. This clonotype was sampled from a woman between 25 and 49 years old with seronegative destructive rheumatoid arthritis. Sequencing was performed on CD8+ T cells from blood. The nucleotides read TGTGCCAGCAGCCAAGACCTCTCCGGAGGTGAAAAACTGTTTTTT. Its translation reads: CASSQDLSGGEKLFF.